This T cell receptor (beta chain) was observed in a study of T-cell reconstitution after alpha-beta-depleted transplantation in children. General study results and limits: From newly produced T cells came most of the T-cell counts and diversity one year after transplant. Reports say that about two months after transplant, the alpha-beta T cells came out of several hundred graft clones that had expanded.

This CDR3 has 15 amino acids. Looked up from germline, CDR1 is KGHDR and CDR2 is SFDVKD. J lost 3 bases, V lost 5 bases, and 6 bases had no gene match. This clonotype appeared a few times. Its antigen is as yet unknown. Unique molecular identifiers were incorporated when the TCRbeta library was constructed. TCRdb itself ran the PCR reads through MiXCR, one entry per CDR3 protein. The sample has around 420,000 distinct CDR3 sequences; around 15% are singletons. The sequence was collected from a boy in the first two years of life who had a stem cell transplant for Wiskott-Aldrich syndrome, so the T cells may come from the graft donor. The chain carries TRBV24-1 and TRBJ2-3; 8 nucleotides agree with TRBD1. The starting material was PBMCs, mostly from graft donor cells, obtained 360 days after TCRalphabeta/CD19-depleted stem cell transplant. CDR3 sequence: CATSARGQRTDTQYF. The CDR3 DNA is TGTGCCACCAGTGCCAGGGGGCAGAGGACAGATACGCAGTATTTT.